This entry lists 9 T cell receptor beta chains sequenced from one sample in a study of lymphopenia after photon versus proton radiotherapy. Method: immunoSEQ multiplex PCR; TCRdb's copy keeps in-frame clones and lacks some. Of roughly 17,000 clones in the sample, 80% to 95% were seen once. Sample: peripheral blood, taken from a patient treated with photon-based radiotherapy. Receptors originate from a woman in her thirties or forties with cholangiocarcinoma.

This chain joins TRBV29-1 and TRBJ1-1, with D tentatively TRBD1 (6 bases). The CDR3 runs to 13 residues. V dropped 7 bases and J dropped 5 bases, with 17 bases sitting between them. Germline V gives CDR1 SQVTM, CDR2 ANQGSEA. CDR3 residues: CSAKGGGQTEAFF. The CDR3 DNA sequence: TGCAGCGCCAAGGGGGGGGGCCAGACTGAAGCTTTCTTT. Based on the CDR3 plus reference TRBV29-1 and TRBJ1-1, the full variable domain is SAVISQKPSRDICQRGTSLTIQCQVDSQVTMMFWYRQQPGQSLTLIATANQGSEATYESGFVIDKFPISRPNLTFSTLTVSNMSPEDSSIYLCSAKGGGQTEAFFGQGTRLTVV.

This CDR3 reads CASSLVASGTGNEQFF. Here the CDR3 DNA reads TGCGCCAGCAGCTTGGTGGCCAGCGGGACGGGTAATGAGCAGTTCTTC. The chain is built from TRBV5-1 and TRBJ2-1; 7 bases line up with TRBD2. The germline gives CDR1 SGHRS, CDR2 YFSETQ. The CDR3 sequence is 16 residues long. J gave up 7 bases and V 0 bases, and 10 bases lay outside the gene matches.

The chain carries TRBV6-9 and TRBJ1-5; 7 nucleotides agree with TRBD1. J was trimmed by 4 bases and V by 5 bases; bases with no gene match: 2. Germline V gives CDR1 MNHGY, CDR2 SVAAGI. The CDR3 sequence is 13 residues long. The DNA for the CDR3 is TGTGCCAGCAGTCAGGGGGGTAATCAGCCCCAGCATTTT. Translation gives CASSQGGNQPQHF.

This clone was observed a few times. This chain connects TRBV9 to TRBJ1-2, with unresolved D. The V gene lost 1 base and the J gene lost 7 bases, with 14 bases spanning the gap. The germline V gene has CDR1 SGDLS and CDR2 YYNGEE. This CDR3 spans 14 amino acids. The CDR3 bases are TGTGCCAGCAGCGTAAGTGGGCAGTCTCTTGGCTACACCTTC. It codes for CASSVSGQSLGYTF.

In this sample, this clone turned up once. This sequence joins TRBV6-1 and TRBJ1-2, with TRBD1 matching over 8 bases. The CDR3 has 14 amino acids. Germline CDR1 reads MNHNS; CDR2 reads SASEGT. Germline trimming cut 1 base from V and 12 bases from J; bases unmatched to any gene: 10. The CDR3 is CASSEGAGGAGNTF. CDR3 DNA sequence: TGTGCCAGCAGTGAAGGCGCAGGGGGCGCGGGCAACACCTTC.

V usage is TRBV5-4 and J usage is TRBJ1-2; 8 bases line up with TRBD1. The CDR3 extends over 13 amino acids. CDR1 and CDR2 from the germline V gene are SGHNT and YYREEE (reference sequence). J lost 6 bases, V lost 7 bases, and 8 bases had no gene match. Written as DNA, the CDR3 is TGTGCCAGCCAAGGACAGGGTATGAATGGCTACACCTTC. It specifies CASQGQGMNGYTF.

The table lists this clone with a count of one. V is TRBV5-8 and J is TRBJ1-4; D is ambiguous. Germline CDR1 SGHTS, CDR2 YDEGEE. V was trimmed by 2 bases and J by 1 base, leaving 6 bases between them. This CDR3 spans 14 amino acids. The CDR3 DNA is TGTGCCAGCAGCTTTCGGGGAACTAATGAAAAACTGTTTTTT. Its translation: CASSFRGTNEKLFF.

The chain is built from TRBV29-1 and TRBJ1-1; D gene uncertain. Germline CDR1 is SQVTM and CDR2 is ANQGSEA. The CDR3 sequence is 13 residues long. The germline V and J ends were trimmed by 7 bases and 8 bases, with 20 bases remaining between them. CDR3 region: CSAEQRTSAEAFF. The CDR3 DNA reads as TGCAGCGCCGAACAGAGAACTAGCGCAGAAGCTTTCTTT.

The chain has TRBV7-6 and TRBJ2-1; 8 bases fit TRBD2. The CDR3 runs 16 residues. The V gene end was trimmed by 4 bases and the J gene end by 2 bases; junction bases not matched to a gene: 7. CDR1 is SGHVS, CDR2 FNYEAQ, per germline. Here the CDR3 reads CASSSVSGDAYNEQFF. The CDR3 region has the DNA TGTGCCAGCAGCTCCGTTAGCGGGGACGCCTACAATGAGCAGTTCTTC.